This T cell receptor beta chain was recovered during a study of blood T cell repertoires in COVID-19. The overall study: The United States, Italy and Spain were the sources of the acute and convalescent COVID-19 samples. PBMCs, B-cell-depleted T cells, or T cells were the source of the cDNA or gDNA that made up the material.

J was trimmed by 8 bases and V by 3 bases; bases with no gene match: 9. CDR3 length: 15 amino acids. Germline CDR1 KGHSH, CDR2 LQKENI. How the authors handled the data: From reference gene primer amplification, estimates of nucleated cell counts were derived. Assay used: immunoSEQ multiplex PCR; TCRdb lists only in-frame clones, some missing. V, J and clone size reflect that table, while D and trimming were determined from the DNA. The sample has 160,000 or so clones, 80% to 90% seen once. This clone was seen a single time. J is TRBJ2-1 and V is TRBV18, with TRBD1 identical over 8 bases. The origin of this receptor is a woman aged 40 to 49 with acute or convalescent COVID-19. Material: peripheral blood. This CDR3 is CASSPLWTGSDEQFF. The CDR3 DNA sequence: TGTGCCAGCTCACCGTTATGGACAGGGTCCGATGAGCAGTTCTTC. Full variable domain (rest looked up from reference TRBV18 and TRBJ2-1): NAGVMQNPRHLVRRRGQEARLRCSPMKGHSHVYWYRQLPEEGLKFMVYLQKENIIDESGMPKERFSAEFPKEGPSILRIQQVVRGDSAAYFCASSPLWTGSDEQFFGPGTRLTVL.